This T cell receptor beta chain was captured by sequencing in a study of cytomegalovirus exposure and HLA in healthy donors listed by TCRdb under 2017. Regarding the complete study: An earlier analysis of fewer than 750 of the donors reported approximately 260 Gb of sequence data and some 110 million unique TCR beta sequences obtained from about 179 million T cells. An early release that covered 500 to 800 HLA-typed donors contained 300 to 350 gigabases of sequencing data and tens of millions of unique TCR sequences. Among the roughly 410 genotyped donors, around 81% belonged to the genetic ancestry cluster associated with self-reported Caucasian donors. The study was designed to test whether signatures of past pathogen exposure could be identified by cataloging public T cell receptors. Using immunosequencing, the study profiled T cell repertoires from 666 subjects and related those repertoires to cytomegalovirus serostatus. Along with the roughly 670-subject first cohort, a separate validation cohort of over a hundred different subjects was used. High-throughput TCR immunosequencing, statistical association of individual TCRs with disease status, and machine learning were combined to predict cytomegalovirus infection status. A later analysis re-analyzed previously published TCR beta repertoires from 550 to 700 donors and added high-resolution HLA genotyping to study TCR occurrence patterns. The later analysis used no new phenotypic data to find candidate immune exposures, relying instead on TCR beta sequences and their occurrence across donors. In an earlier analysis of 587 of the donors, high-throughput TCR beta sequencing was used to judge whether each TCR beta V gene segment behaved as functional or pseudogenic. Donor age, sex, ethnicity and CMV serostatus were compiled alongside the repertoire data. A later genetic analysis used genome-wide SNP genotypes for about 55% of the 666 donors, treating that subset as a discovery cohort. All discovery cohort repertoires had been generated using a single sequencing platform. HLA typing included class I and class II loci at four-digit resolution. Typing coverage varied by locus: about 620-630 donors for A, B, C, DRB1 and DQB1; 522 for DQA1; about 590 for DPA1; some 470 for DPB1. Five DR-DQ haplotypes were handled as single units for association and clustering, since linkage in the cohort was strong. Among approximately 370 genotyped donors of the cohort, an average of around 250,000 unique TCR beta nucleotide sequences was sequenced per donor, of which 15% to 20% were non-productive. The paper as a whole reports these results and caveats: A cluster of highly shared sequence variants was judged likely to represent a technical artifact of the sequencing pipeline. Assigning TCR associations to individual alleles was difficult when HLA alleles, especially DR and DQ, strongly co-occurred. A further reported finding was that TCR beta sequences accurately predicted the HLA-A and HLA-B alleles for most subjects in the first cohort. While some public TCRs were present in many individuals, most TCR sequences turned up only very rarely across donors. A later analysis found that TCR association rates varied across HLA loci, with DRB1 alleles showing the most associated TCRs and HLA-C alleles the fewest. In an earlier analysis of a few hundred of the donors, most TCR beta V segments were observed in productive rearrangements about 90% or about 30% of the time, broadly matching IMGT annotations. An association between a missense DCLRE1C variant and V-gene and J-gene trimming of TCR beta chains was found in a later genetic analysis and replicated in an independent cohort. In a later analysis, several top co-occurrence clusters were reported to appear linked to parvovirus B19, influenza, CMV and Epstein-Barr virus. Most CMV-associated TCR beta chains appeared to be HLA-restricted in a later analysis, and the HLA associations seemed to be driven largely by CMV exposure. The classifier was reported to diagnose cytomegalovirus status with high specificity and sensitivity in both the original and validation cohorts. The authors suggested that the approach could potentially be generalized to other disease states and immunological phenotypes. Compared with equally common non-associated chains, HLA-associated TCR beta chains in a later analysis were more clonally expanded and had lower generation probabilities. Compared with the approximately 710-donor mean, donors in an Asian-associated ancestry cluster had fewer N-insertions in productive TCRs, according to a later genetic analysis. Some IMGT-functional V segments, including TRBV6-2 and TRBV6-3, could not be told apart with the 87-base-pair reads, so those segments were excluded. Because some donors lacked HLA typing at each locus, the association tests relied only on the typed subset. Correlated functional status among segregating V segments might be attributable to linkage disequilibrium, but an unknown experimental factor could not be ruled out. The earlier analysis of around 600 of the donors excluded fewer than 20 rarely observed V segments, including chromosome 9 orphons, because counts were too low. Three of the identified cytomegalovirus-associated TCR beta chains were confirmed in vitro to be specific for cytomegalovirus antigens. CMV serostatus was the only immune exposure information available for the cohort. Roughly uniform sequencing depth across donors was assumed in presence/absence analyses, although this assumption may not hold. The study listed around 160 TCR beta chains as associated with cytomegalovirus. This cohort had only TCR beta chains sequenced, and the lack of alpha or paired-chain data limited which features could be detected. Specific HLA alleles were associated with more than 15,000 TCR beta sequences at a false discovery rate of 0.05 in a later analysis.

The method behind the library was the immunoSEQ multiplex PCR assay. For the multiplex PCR, a mixture combining 60 forward primers for TCR Vbeta segments and 13 reverse primers for TCR Jbeta segments was used. The CDR3 region of rearranged TCR beta genes was amplified from genomic DNA with a multiplex PCR assay. On the Illumina HiSeq System, the amplified TCR beta libraries were sequenced as 87-base-pair reads. The paper's data handling went like this. In a later analysis, 80 million or so unique TCR beta chains were counted across the 500 to 850 repertoires, and about 9.9 million of these chains were shared by at least two donors. Raw reads were error-corrected and collapsed into unique sequences with a nearest-neighbor algorithm that merged closely related sequences to remove PCR and sequencing errors. V, D and J gene segments were assigned by aligning CDR3 sequences to IMGT reference sequences. For a sequence to be retained, at least a six-nucleotide match to both a V gene segment and a J gene segment was required. A rearrangement was called productive if the CDR3 had no stop codons and remained in frame with V and J, and every other rearrangement was called non-productive. CDR3 was defined by IMGT convention, running from the second conserved V-encoded cysteine to the conserved J-encoded phenylalanine. Sequences without an unambiguous match to a single V gene segment were excluded from the earlier analysis of about 600 of the donors. In an earlier analysis of approximately 550 of the donors, V segments were called functional above 56.7% productive rearrangements and were called segregating when the between-donor standard deviation exceeded 5%. To diagnose cytomegalovirus status from the catalog of TCR beta chain sequences, a statistical classification framework was built. In a later analysis, V and J genes were assigned by comparing TCR nucleotide sequences against IMGT/GENE-DB human TR gene sequences. The TCRdist pipeline was used in a later analysis to assign CDR3 sequences and most-parsimonious VDJ recombination scenarios. A later analysis defined each TCR beta chain by its CDR3 amino acid sequence plus V-gene family, and excluded reads lacking a unique V-gene family. To address suspected cross-contamination and a sequencing artifact, a later analysis removed 592 highly shared, low-generation-probability nucleotide sequences. In a later analysis, a clonal expansion index for each public chain was calculated from normalized within-repertoire ranks of inferred template counts. A later analysis computed generation probabilities with a VDJ recombination model fitted to out-of-frame rearrangements, and checked the results against IGoR. In a later analysis, TCR-TCR, TCR-HLA and TCR-CMV co-occurrence was scored with hypergeometric tests, and a repertoire-size bias correction was applied to TCR pairs. To estimate false discovery rates, a later analysis permuted the HLA or CMV assignments 20 times. In a later analysis, co-occurring TCRs were grouped using DBSCAN, and TCRdist sequence similarity was added for clustering within HLA-allele-positive subsets. For co-occurrence clustering, repertoires with fewer than 30,000 or more than 120,000 public chains were excluded, along with roughly 5 repertoires with anomalous nucleotide sharing. In its TCRdb copy, this immuneACCESS table keeps in-frame sequences only and misses some clones. Where compared with another copy, unresolved V genes explain less than half of these, and the others have no known cause. V, J and clone size reflect that table, while D and trimming were determined from the DNA. In all, the sample holds 180,000 or so clones, and under 80% of those were seen once. The biggest ten clones account for over 2% of the sample.

The cohort comprised 710 or so healthy bone marrow donors. At the time of sampling, every cohort member was nominally healthy, though immune exposures that went unrecorded were likely present. The donor was CMV seropositive and was included in the group of almost 300 seropositive cohort members. Every donor gave a peripheral blood sample, and the peripheral blood mononuclear cells from that sample were used for TCR beta sequencing. Genomic DNA was extracted from the blood cell samples with the Qiagen DNeasy Blood Extraction Kit. Comment on this clone: The antigen this receptor binds is unknown. No base-level quality is on record; no much larger clone is a single base apart.

From the cysteine up to the phenylalanine, the CDR3 has a length of 15 residues. Only the CDR3 portion is preserved as DNA: 45 bases, with reading frame beginning at the first base. Trimming leaves V shorter by 4 bases and J shorter by 7 bases, with the junction holding 6 bases beyond the gene matches. CDR1 and CDR2 (SEHNR, FQNEAQ) derive from the germline V gene (reference sequence). The sequence joins TRBV7-9 to TRBJ1-6, and 8 junctional nucleotides match TRBD1. The clonotype was recovered from a woman in her twenties or thirties in good health and CMV-seropositive. The specimen sequenced was PBMCs. The CDR3 sequence is CASSWGQAENSPLHF. Read as DNA, the sequence is TGTGCCAGCAGCTGGGGACAGGCGGAAAATTCACCCCTCCACTTT.